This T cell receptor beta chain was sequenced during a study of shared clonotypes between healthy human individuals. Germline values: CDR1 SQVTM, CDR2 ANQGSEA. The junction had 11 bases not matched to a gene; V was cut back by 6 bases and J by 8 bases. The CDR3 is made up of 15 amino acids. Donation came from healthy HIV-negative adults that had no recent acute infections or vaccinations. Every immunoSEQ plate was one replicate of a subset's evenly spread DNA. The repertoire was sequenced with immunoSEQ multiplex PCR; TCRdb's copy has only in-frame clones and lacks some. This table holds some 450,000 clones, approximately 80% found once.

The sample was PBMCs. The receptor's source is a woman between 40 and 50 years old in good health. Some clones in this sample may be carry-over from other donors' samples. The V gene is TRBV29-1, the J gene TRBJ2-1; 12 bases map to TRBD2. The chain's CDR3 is CSVQQTSGSSDEQFF. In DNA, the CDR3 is TGCAGCGTGCAACAGACTAGCGGGAGTAGTGATGAGCAGTTCTTC.